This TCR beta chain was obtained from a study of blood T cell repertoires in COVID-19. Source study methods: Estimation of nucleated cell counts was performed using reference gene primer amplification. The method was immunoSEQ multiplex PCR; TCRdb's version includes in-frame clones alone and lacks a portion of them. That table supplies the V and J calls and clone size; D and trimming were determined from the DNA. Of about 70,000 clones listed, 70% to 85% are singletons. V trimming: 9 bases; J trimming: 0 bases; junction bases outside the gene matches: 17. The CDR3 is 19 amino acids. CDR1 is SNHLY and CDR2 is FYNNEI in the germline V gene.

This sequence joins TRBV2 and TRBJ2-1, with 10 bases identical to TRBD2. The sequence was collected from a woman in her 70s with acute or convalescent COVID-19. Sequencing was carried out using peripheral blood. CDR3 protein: CARGRSASGGRSSYNEQFF. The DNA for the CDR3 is TGTGCCAGAGGGAGGTCTGCTAGCGGGGGCCGGAGCTCCTACAATGAGCAGTTCTTC. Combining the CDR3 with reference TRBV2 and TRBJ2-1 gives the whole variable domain EPEVTQTPSHQVTQMGQEVILRCVPISNHLYFYWYRQILGQKVEFLVSFYNNEISEKSEIFDDQFSVERPDGSNFTLKIRSTKLEDSAMYFCARGRSASGGRSSYNEQFFGPGTRLTVL.